A single sample gave rise to the 2 T cell receptor beta chains below, sequenced in a study of breast tumors, draining lymph nodes, adjacent tissues (dated by TCRdb to 2015 to 2016). The lymph node samples were taken from the axillary draining lymph nodes of breast cancer patients. To prepare the library, multiplex PCR was applied. The data were produced on an Illumina HiSeq 2000. The public reads were reprocessed in TCRdb via fastp at Q25 and MiXCR, keeping in-frame beta chains. Records with the same CDR3 protein are collapsed into one entry carrying the most frequent genes and DNA. This sample is represented by over 150,000 distinct CDR3 sequences; approximately 33% of them were singletons. 4.3% of the sample is held by the ten biggest clonotypes. The source material was axillary lymph node tissue. The source of these receptors is a female donor with breast cancer. Some clones in this sample may be carry-over from other donors' samples.

The sample holds many counts of this clonotype. This chain uses TRBV12-3 or TRBV12-4 with TRBJ1-2, with D tentatively TRBD1 (6 bases). This CDR3 contains 17 residues. V was pared by 2 bases and J by 0 bases, with 16 bases between. CDR3 loop: CASSLIMRGAPNYGYTF. Here the CDR3 DNA reads TGTGCCAGCAGTTTAATTATGCGGGGGGCCCCTAACTATGGCTACACCTTC.

This clonotype was detected ten times or more. The chain is built from TRBV4-1 and TRBJ1-3; D may be TRBD1 (6 bases). This CDR3 has 15 amino acids. V lost 0 bases, J lost 4 bases, and 10 bases lay in between. Germline V gene data show CDR1 as MGHRA and CDR2 as YSYEKL. The CDR3 bases are TGCGCCAGCAGCCAAGAGGGGGCAAGAGGAAACACCATATATTTT. Residues: CASSQEGARGNTIYF.